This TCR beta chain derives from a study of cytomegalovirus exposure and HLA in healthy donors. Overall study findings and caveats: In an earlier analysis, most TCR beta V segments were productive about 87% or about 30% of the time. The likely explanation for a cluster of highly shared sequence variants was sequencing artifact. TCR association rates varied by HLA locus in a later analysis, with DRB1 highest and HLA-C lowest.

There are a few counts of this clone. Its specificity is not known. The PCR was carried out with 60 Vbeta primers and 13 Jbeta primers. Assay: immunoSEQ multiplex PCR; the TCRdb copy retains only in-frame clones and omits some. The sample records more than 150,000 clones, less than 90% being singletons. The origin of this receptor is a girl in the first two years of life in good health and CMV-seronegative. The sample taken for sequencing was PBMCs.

The CDR3 DNA reads as TGTGCCAGCAGCTTGTTAGTCCGAGCATCCGAGACCCAGTACTTC. The encoded protein is CASSLLVRASETQYF. The gene calls are TRBV7-6 and TRBJ2-5, with no clear D. V was shortened by 3 bases and J by 5 bases, with 16 bases between the two germline ends. CDR1 SGHVS and CDR2 FNYEAQ come from the germline V gene. The CDR3 is 15 amino acids.